A single sample gave rise to the 19 T cell receptor beta chains below, sequenced in a study of T cell changes during pregnancy in multiple sclerosis. The method was immunoSEQ multiplex PCR; TCRdb's version includes in-frame clones alone and lacks a portion of them. Of about 57,000 clones detected, approximately 90% appear once; the ten largest clones hold more than 0.3%. Source: CD4+ T cells from peripheral blood mononuclear cells, taken in the third trimester of pregnancy. The receptor set was obtained from a female donor with multiple sclerosis, enrolled in a pregnancy study.

This clone was seen once. The genes are TRBV7-8 and TRBJ1-1, with D hard to call. The V gene's germline CDR1 is SGHVS and CDR2 FQNEAQ. The CDR3 runs 13 residues. V was pared by 6 bases and J by 2 bases, with 10 bases between. CDR3 bases: TGTGCCAGCAGTCATCTAATTAACACTGAAGCTTTCTTT. It is translated as CASSHLINTEAFF.

This chain joins TRBV7-9 and TRBJ2-1; TRBD2 is a possible D gene (5 bases). Germline CDR1 and CDR2: SEHNR and FQNEAQ (reference sequence). CDR3 size: 15 residues. Between the trimmed V and J ends, which lost 4 bases and 4 bases, there was a span of 14 bases. CDR3 sequence (DNA): TGTGCCAGCAGCTCCCCCCCCTGGGAGTACAATGAGCAGTTCTTC. Residues: CASSSPPWEYNEQFF.

This sequence joins TRBV27 and TRBJ2-6; 8 positions agree with TRBD1. This CDR3 contains 18 residues. Per the germline V gene, CDR1 is MNHEY and CDR2 is SMNVEV (reference sequence). With 0 bases clipped from V and 2 bases from J, the junction kept 6 bases outside the gene matches. DNA for the CDR3: TGTGCCAGCAGTTTATCGACAGGGGAGGTTACTGGGGCCAACGTCCTGACTTTC. Protein sequence: CASSLSTGEVTGANVLTF. Based on the CDR3 plus reference TRBV27 and TRBJ2-6, the full variable domain is EAQVTQNPRYLITVTGKKLTVTCSQNMNHEYMSWYRQDPGLGLRQIYYSMNVEVTDKGDVPEGYKVSRKEKRNFPLILESPSPNQTSLYFCASSLSTGEVTGANVLTFGAGSRLTVL.

The chain carries TRBV5-1 and TRBJ2-3; D is possibly TRBD2 (6 bases). Germline V CDR1 and CDR2: SGHRS, YFSETQ. This CDR3 has 16 residues. V lost 0 bases, J lost 3 bases, and 14 bases lay in between. CDR3 coding DNA: TGCGCCAGCAGCTTGGGTCTAGCGTTGGTAACAGATACGCAGTATTTT. This sequence encodes CASSLGLALVTDTQYF. Looking up the rest from reference TRBV5-1 and TRBJ2-3 gives the full variable domain: KAGVTQTPRYLIKTRGQQVTLSCSPISGHRSVSWYQQTPGQGLQFLFEYFSETQRNKGNFPGRFSGRQFSNSRSEMNVSTLELGDSALYLCASSLGLALVTDTQYFGPGTRLTVL.

This chain connects TRBV30 to TRBJ1-6; unclear D gene. The CDR3 extends over 15 amino acids. CDR1 is GTSNPN and CDR2 is SVGIG in the germline V gene (reference sequence). The V end was cut by 1 base, the J end by 0 bases, with 7 bases between. The CDR3 reads CAWSGLSSYNSPLHF. The CDR3 DNA reads TGTGCCTGGAGTGGGTTGAGCTCCTATAATTCACCCCTCCACTTT.

A word on this clone: At the DNA level, this CDR3 is encoded by other sequences in the same sample as well. The V gene is TRBV5-1, the J gene TRBJ2-1; 8 bases align to TRBD2. Per the germline V gene, CDR1 is SGHRS and CDR2 is YFSETQ. CDR3 length: 15 amino acids. J lost 4 bases, V lost 0 bases, and 3 bases had no gene match. The CDR3 is CASSLELAGYNEQFF. The CDR3 DNA reads TGCGCCAGCAGCTTGGAATTAGCGGGGTACAATGAGCAGTTCTTC.

Only a few counts were recorded for this clone. This sequence joins TRBV5-1 and TRBJ2-5; no clear D gene. Trimming cost V 0 bases and J 5 bases, with 11 bases left between them. The CDR3 consists of 14 residues. The V gene's germline CDR1 is SGHRS and CDR2 YFSETQ. The CDR3 sequence: CASSLGNPRETQYF. CDR3 bases: TGCGCCAGCAGCTTGGGAAACCCCAGGGAGACCCAGTACTTC.

The CDR3 coding sequence is TGTGCCAGCAGCCCCCAGGGGGATGGAAACACCATATATTTT. This translates into CASSPQGDGNTIYF. The chain has TRBV7-2 and TRBJ1-3; 7 nucleotides align to TRBD1. The CDR3 has 14 residues. V was clipped by 5 bases and J by 3 bases; unmatched bases: 4. Germline values: CDR1 SGHTA, CDR2 FQGNSA.

The rearrangement uses TRBV5-1 and TRBJ2-3; 10 bases fit TRBD2. V was clipped by 7 bases and J by 6 bases; unmatched bases: 8. CDR3 length: 14 amino acids. CDR1 SGHRS and CDR2 YFSETQ come from the germline V gene. The CDR3, as DNA: TGCGCCAGCGTAGCGGGAGGCCTTTATGATACGCAGTATTTT. Amino acids: CASVAGGLYDTQYF.

The chain employs TRBV5-1 and TRBJ1-5; D not certain. The germline V and J ends were trimmed by 1 base and 0 bases, with 17 bases remaining between them. Germline values: CDR1 SGHRS, CDR2 YFSETQ. The CDR3 covers 18 residues. CDR3 protein: CASSLRSPTQFSNQPQHF. CDR3 coding DNA: TGCGCCAGCAGCTTGCGTTCCCCAACACAGTTTAGCAATCAGCCCCAGCATTTT.

The rearrangement uses TRBV27 and TRBJ1-1; no reliable D call. The ends were cut back, 6 bases at V and 0 bases at J, with 11 bases in the middle. There are 14 residues in the CDR3. Germline V CDR1 and CDR2: MNHEY, SMNVEV (reference sequence). DNA of the CDR3: TGTGCCAGCAGGCTATTTCAGGTGAACACTGAAGCTTTCTTT. Translation: CASRLFQVNTEAFF.

This clone was observed a few times. The chain is built from TRBV7-8 and TRBJ1-4; D may be TRBD1 (5 bases). The CDR3 spans 15 residues. Germline CDR1 reads SGHVS; CDR2 reads FQNEAQ. The V end lost 2 bases, the J end lost 6 bases, and 13 bases lay between the germline ends. The CDR3: CASSLLEQVDEKLFF. The CDR3 bases are TGTGCCAGCAGCTTACTCGAACAGGTGGATGAAAAACTGTTTTTT.

The gene calls are TRBV4-3 and TRBJ2-5; TRBD2 agrees at 13 bases. Germline lookup yields CDR1 LGHNA and CDR2 YSLEER. V trimming: 4 bases; J trimming: 1 base; junction bases outside the gene matches: 9. The CDR3 covers 18 residues. CDR3 region: CASSLRLAGGPIQETQYF. The CDR3 DNA reads as TGCGCCAGCAGCCTGAGACTAGCGGGGGGACCAATCCAAGAGACCCAGTACTTC.

The J gene is TRBJ2-4, the V gene TRBV5-6; perhaps TRBD2 as D (7 bases). The germline V gene has CDR1 SGHDT and CDR2 YYEEEE. V lost 4 bases and J lost 1, with 18 bases in between. This CDR3 region has 17 residues. The CDR3, as DNA: TGTGCCAGCAGCCGGGGAGGTGGGGGGGGCGCCAAAAACATTCAGTACTTC. This sequence encodes CASSRGGGGGAKNIQYF.

This chain uses TRBV19 with TRBJ2-3; no clear D gene. This CDR3 is built from 15 residues. Germline CDR1 is LNHDA and CDR2 is SQIVND (reference sequence). The V and J ends lost 9 bases and 0 bases respectively, with 16 bases between them. The CDR3 sequence is CARRLAPFSTDTQYF. The CDR3, as DNA: TGTGCCAGAAGGTTAGCACCCTTTAGCACAGATACGCAGTATTTT. The full variable domain, completed using reference TRBV19 and TRBJ2-3, is DGGITQSPKYLFRKEGQNVTLSCEQNLNHDAMYWYRQDPGQGLRLIYYSQIVNDFQKGDIAEGYSVSREKKESFPLTVTSAQKNPTAFYLCARRLAPFSTDTQYFGPGTRLTVL.

V and J are TRBV5-1 and TRBJ1-1; 7 positions match TRBD1. The V and J ends lost 4 bases and 0 bases, in that order; junction bases with no gene match: 12. The germline CDR1 and CDR2 sequences are SGHRS and YFSETQ. The CDR3 is made up of 17 amino acids. DNA for the CDR3: TGCGCCAGCAGCCGAGGGGACAGACCCATTTTGAACACTGAAGCTTTCTTT. Translated, it gives CASSRGDRPILNTEAFF.

The rearrangement uses TRBV5-1 and TRBJ2-7; 8 nucleotides align to TRBD1. The germline gives CDR1 SGHRS, CDR2 YFSETQ. The CDR3 loop spans 15 amino acids. V gave up 3 bases and J gave up 0 bases; unmatched junction bases: 5. For the CDR3, the DNA is TGCGCCAGCAGCTGGGAGACAGGGGTCTCCTACGAGCAGTACTTC. It encodes CASSWETGVSYEQYF.

This clone was seen just once. Written as DNA, the CDR3 is TGTGCCAGCAGTGATAGCCAGGGGGGCACTGAAGCTTTCTTT. Its translation: CASSDSQGGTEAFF. This chain connects TRBV2 to TRBJ1-1, with 7 bases matching TRBD1. Germline V CDR1 and CDR2: SNHLY, FYNNEI. The CDR3 runs 14 residues. Trimming at V came to 3 bases and at J to 4 bases, leaving 5 bases not matched to a gene.

The chain couples TRBV19 to TRBJ2-5, with 7 bases that match TRBD1. The CDR3 sequence is 14 residues long. V lost 3 bases, J lost 2 bases, and 3 bases stayed unmatched. Germline V gene sequence: CDR1 LNHDA, CDR2 SQIVND (reference sequence). This chain's CDR3 is CASSMGQPQETQYF. The DNA of the CDR3 is TGTGCCAGTAGTATGGGACAGCCTCAAGAGACCCAGTACTTC.